The TCR beta chain under discussion was sequenced for a study of vaccination and CD4 T cells after COVID-19. Overall study: The authors exposed cells to overlapping spike peptides derived from SARS-CoV-2, HCoV-NL63, HCoV-OC43 and HCoV-229E.

As concerns this clonotype: Its antigen is unidentified.

Indicated treatment: roughly 10-day PBMC culture with coronavirus spike peptide pools or control peptides (ViraFEST assay). From the unexposed donor, CD4+ T cells were collected ahead of the COVID-19 pandemic (2011-2018). Germline V lookup: CDR1 MDHEN, CDR2 SYDVKM. The CDR3 covers 17 residues. Between the trimmed V and J ends, which lost 3 bases and 3 bases, there was a span of 20 bases. Researchers used the Oncomine TCR Beta short-read assay to sequence DNA from cultured CD4+ T cells. TCRdb reanalysed the PCR reads using MiXCR and keeps one entry per CDR3 protein. The sample lists about 7,000 distinct CDR3 sequences, about 40% occurring once.

The chain joins TRBV28 to TRBJ1-2; D is perhaps TRBD1 (5 bases). The sequence was collected from a human donor in good health. Sequenced: CD4+ T cells from blood, cultured in vitro. In DNA form, the CDR3 reads TGTGCCAGCAGTTTCCGGACGGGGCGCCCCCCCGACTATGGCTACACCTTC. Translation gives CASSFRTGRPPDYGYTF.